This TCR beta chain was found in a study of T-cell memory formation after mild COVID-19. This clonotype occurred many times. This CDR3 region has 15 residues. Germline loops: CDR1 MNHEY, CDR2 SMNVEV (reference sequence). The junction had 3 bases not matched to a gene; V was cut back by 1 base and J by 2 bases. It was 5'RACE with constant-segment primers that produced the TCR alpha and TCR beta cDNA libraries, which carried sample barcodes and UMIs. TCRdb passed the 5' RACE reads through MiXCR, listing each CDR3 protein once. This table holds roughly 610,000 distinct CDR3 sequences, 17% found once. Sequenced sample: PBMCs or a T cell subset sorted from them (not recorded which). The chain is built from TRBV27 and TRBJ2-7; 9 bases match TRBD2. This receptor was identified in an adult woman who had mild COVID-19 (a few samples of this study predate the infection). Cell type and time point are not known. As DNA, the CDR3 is TGTGCCAGCAGTTTATTACTAGCGGGCCCCTACGAGCAGTACTTC. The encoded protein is CASSLLLAGPYEQYF.